The 21 T cell receptor beta chains presented below share a single source sample, sequenced in a study of blood T cell repertoires in COVID-19. Profiling relied on immunoSEQ multiplex PCR, and the TCRdb table lists in-frame clones only, not all of them. The sample lists more than 95,000 clones, 80% to 90% seen once, with around 4.8% in the top ten. Specimen: peripheral blood. These receptors all come from a man in his sixties with acute or convalescent COVID-19.

The chain uses TRBV28 and TRBJ1-4; a possible D gene is TRBD1 (5 bases). V dropped 3 bases and J dropped 3 bases, with 8 bases sitting between them. Germline values: CDR1 MDHEN, CDR2 SYDVKM. This CDR3 has 14 amino acids. For the CDR3, the DNA is TGTGCCAGCAGTTTTGGGGGGTCTAATGAAAAACTGTTTTTT. Its protein is CASSFGGSNEKLFF.

This clone was observed a single time. The chain couples TRBV2 to TRBJ2-6; 8 bases match TRBD1. Trimming at V came to 9 bases and at J to 0 bases, leaving 10 bases not matched to a gene. Germline V gives CDR1 SNHLY, CDR2 FYNNEI. The CDR3 sequence is 17 residues long. The CDR3 loop is CARREGTGSSGANVLTF. CDR3 sequence (DNA): TGTGCCAGAAGAGAAGGGACAGGTAGCTCTGGGGCCAACGTCCTGACTTTC. The full variable domain, rest sourced from reference TRBV2 and TRBJ2-6, is EPEVTQTPSHQVTQMGQEVILRCVPISNHLYFYWYRQILGQKVEFLVSFYNNEISEKSEIFDDQFSVERPDGSNFTLKIRSTKLEDSAMYFCARREGTGSSGANVLTFGAGSRLTVL.

The chain combines TRBV27 with TRBJ2-2, with 7 positions matching TRBD2. Germline CDR1 is MNHEY and CDR2 is SMNVEV (reference sequence). The CDR3 length is 16 residues. With 6 bases clipped from V and 0 bases from J, the junction kept 7 bases outside the gene matches. For the CDR3, the DNA is TGTGCCAGCAGCCTAAATGGACTAGCGAACACCGGGGAGCTGTTTTTT. Its translation: CASSLNGLANTGELFF.

CDR3 nucleotide sequence: TGTGCCAGCAGTGAATCGGCTAGCGGGGGCTACAATGAGCAGTTCTTC. Amino acids: CASSESASGGYNEQFF. V usage is TRBV6-1 and J usage is TRBJ2-1; 10 bases fit TRBD2. With 2 bases clipped from V and 3 bases from J, the junction kept 4 bases outside the gene matches. The CDR3 extends over 16 amino acids. Germline V CDR1 and CDR2: MNHNS, SASEGT.

This clone was observed a few times. CDR3 sequence: CASSQVGGTEAFF. CDR3 in DNA: TGCGCCAGCAGCCAAGTTGGGGGGACTGAAGCTTTCTTT. The V gene is TRBV4-1, the J gene TRBJ1-1; tentative D call: TRBD1 (5 bases). Trimming cost V 1 base and J 5 bases, with 8 bases left between them. Germline CDR1 and CDR2: MGHRA and YSYEKL. This CDR3 contains 13 residues.

The table lists this clone with a count of one. V usage is TRBV9 and J usage is TRBJ1-6; D not resolved. Germline V CDR1 and CDR2: SGDLS, YYNGEE. The CDR3 spans 16 residues. V lost 0 bases, J lost 0 bases, and 7 bases lay in between. This chain's CDR3 is CASSVGPLSYNSPLHF. The CDR3 DNA follows: TGTGCCAGCAGCGTAGGGCCCCTCTCCTATAATTCACCCCTCCACTTT.

J is TRBJ1-2 and V is TRBV6-5; TRBD1 agrees at 7 bases. The J segment lost 2 bases and the V segment lost 7 bases, leaving 7 bases of the junction unmatched. The CDR3 sequence is 14 residues long. CDR1 is MNHEY, CDR2 SVGAGI, per germline. The CDR3 DNA sequence: TGTGCCAGCACGTCGGGACAGATCAACTATGGCTACACCTTC. It translates to CASTSGQINYGYTF.

Only a few counts were recorded for this clone. The J gene is TRBJ1-6, the V gene TRBV11-2; possible D gene TRBD1, 5 bases. Trimming stripped 5 bases from V and 6 bases from J, with 14 bases between. In germline, CDR1 is SGHAT, CDR2 FQNNGV. This CDR3 is 15 amino acids long. In DNA form, the CDR3 reads TGTGCCAGCAGCCCATTTGGGGGGGTTAATTCACCCCTCCACTTT. It specifies CASSPFGGVNSPLHF. Based on the CDR3 plus reference TRBV11-2 and TRBJ1-6, the full variable domain is EAGVAQSPRYKIIEKRQSVAFWCNPISGHATLYWYQQILGQGPKLLIQFQNNGVVDDSQLPKDRFSAERLKGVDSTLKIQPAKLEDSAVYLCASSPFGGVNSPLHFGNGTRLTVT.

J is TRBJ2-1 and V is TRBV30, with 7 bases lining up with TRBD2. J was trimmed by 7 bases and V by 2 bases; bases with no gene match: 5. Germline values: CDR1 GTSNPN, CDR2 SVGIG (reference sequence). This CDR3 region has 13 residues. In DNA form, the CDR3 reads TGTGCCTGGAGTAAGGGACTAACGAATGAGCAGTTCTTC. Translated, it gives CAWSKGLTNEQFF.

The V gene is TRBV7-2, the J gene TRBJ2-1, with D maybe TRBD2 (5 bases). This CDR3 has 12 residues. V lost 6 bases to trimming and J lost 12 bases, with 15 bases between them. Germline V CDR1 and CDR2: SGHTA, FQGNSA. The CDR3 nucleotides read TGTGCCAGCAGACTCAGCGGCCACGGGCAGTTCTTC. Encoded protein: CASRLSGHGQFF.

The chain couples TRBV5-6 to TRBJ2-4; TRBD2 aligns across 13 bases. The CDR3 length is 18 residues. Germline CDR1 is SGHDT and CDR2 is YYEEEE. Germline trimming cut 0 bases from V and 3 bases from J; bases unmatched to any gene: 6. CDR3 loop: CASSLGLAGGSYKNIQYF. The CDR3 region has the DNA TGTGCCAGCAGCTTGGGACTAGCGGGAGGATCCTACAAAAACATTCAGTACTTC.

V gene TRBV5-8 combines with J gene TRBJ1-1, with TRBD1 identical over 7 bases. J gave up 10 bases and V 0 bases, and 9 bases lay outside the gene matches. Germline V gene sequence: CDR1 SGHTS, CDR2 YDEGEE. The CDR3 has 14 residues. CDR3 protein: CASSLGQGVQAAFF. CDR3 sequence (DNA): TGTGCCAGCAGCTTGGGACAGGGAGTTCAGGCAGCTTTCTTT.

The V and J genes are TRBV27 and TRBJ1-1, with D tentatively TRBD1 (6 bases). Germline CDR1 MNHEY, CDR2 SMNVEV (reference sequence). V was clipped by 7 bases and J by 4 bases, with 22 bases between them. The CDR3 consists of 16 residues. In nucleotides, the CDR3 is TGTGCCAGCAACCCGGACAGTTCCTATAGGGGCACTGAAGCTTTCTTT. Residues: CASNPDSSYRGTEAFF.

This clone was recorded a few times. The chain uses TRBV5-1 and TRBJ1-4; D may be TRBD1 (5 bases). CDR3 length equals 15 residues. Germline assignment: CDR1 SGHRS and CDR2 YFSETQ. Trimming cost V 0 bases and J 3 bases, with 9 bases left between them. This chain's CDR3 is CASSLGGAANEKLFF. The DNA for the CDR3 is TGCGCCAGCAGCTTGGGGGGCGCGGCTAATGAAAAACTGTTTTTT.

This clone has just a few counts. The genes are TRBV14 and TRBJ2-1, with 13 bases identical to TRBD2. Losses at the gene ends were 4 bases for V and 0 bases for J; bases not matched to a gene: 6. The CDR3 is 18 residues long. Germline assignment: CDR1 SGHDN and CDR2 FVKESK. The CDR3 DNA is TGTGCCAGCAGCCCGCGGACTAGCGGGAGAAGCTCCTACAATGAGCAGTTCTTC. It encodes CASSPRTSGRSSYNEQFF. The full variable domain, completed using reference TRBV14 and TRBJ2-1, is EAGVTQFPSHSVIEKGQTVTLRCDPISGHDNLYWYRRVMGKEIKFLLHFVKESKQDESGMPNNRFLAERTGGTYSTLKVQPAELEDSGVYFCASSPRTSGRSSYNEQFFGPGTRLTVL.

The chain couples TRBV10-3 to TRBJ1-6, with D hard to call. Germline assignment: CDR1 ENHRY and CDR2 SYGVKD. The CDR3 has 13 residues. The V end was cut by 0 bases, the J end by 11 bases, with 8 bases between. In DNA form, the CDR3 reads TGTGCCATCAGTGAGTCCCCAGTGACACCCCTCCACTTT. It yields the protein CAISESPVTPLHF.

This CDR3 is CASSPGTGGFGYTF. The CDR3 DNA is TGTGCCAGCAGCCCCGGGACAGGCGGGTTTGGCTACACCTTC. The chain links TRBV9 to TRBJ1-2; TRBD1 matches at 8 bases. Germline loops: CDR1 SGDLS, CDR2 YYNGEE. This CDR3 is 14 amino acids long. V shed 4 bases, J shed 7 bases, and the junction held 9 bases outside the gene matches. The whole variable domain, remainder taken from reference TRBV9 and TRBJ1-2, is DSGVTQTPKHLITATGQRVTLRCSPRSGDLSVYWYQQSLDQGLQFLIQYYNGEERAKGNILERFSAQQFPDLHSELNLSSLELGDSALYFCASSPGTGGFGYTFGSGTRLTVV.

The chain joins TRBV7-9 to TRBJ2-7; D is possibly TRBD2 (6 bases). Looked up from germline, CDR1 is SEHNR and CDR2 is FQNEAQ (reference sequence). Deletions cut 5 bases from V and 3 bases from J, with 11 bases between. CDR3 size: 13 residues. The CDR3 DNA is TGTGCCAGCAGCGGAGGGGTTAACTACGAGCAGTACTTC. The encoded protein is CASSGGVNYEQYF.

This clone is medium-sized by share. The chain has TRBV15 and TRBJ2-4; D remains ambiguous. The germline V gene has CDR1 LNHNV and CDR2 YYDKDF (reference sequence). CDR3 length equals 13 residues. The germline V and J ends were trimmed by 0 bases and 7 bases, with 7 bases remaining between them. CDR3 coding DNA: TGTGCCACCAGCAGAGAATCCGGGAACATTCAGTACTTC. Its translation is CATSRESGNIQYF.

V and J are TRBV5-3 and TRBJ2-6; 7 bases fit TRBD1. TRBV5-3 is given ORF status, its function remaining uncertain. The CDR3 is 18 amino acids. After removal of 4 bases from V and 1 base from J, the junction contained 11 bases not matched to a gene. CDR3 bases: TGTGCCAGAAGCACCCATAGGGGGCCCAATTCTGGGGCCAACGTCCTGACTTTC. This codes for CARSTHRGPNSGANVLTF.

The chain uses TRBV10-1 and TRBJ2-3; 8 bases line up with TRBD2. The CDR3 is 14 residues long. CDR1 and CDR2 from the germline V gene are WNHNN and SYGVQD (reference sequence). Trimming removed 4 bases from V and 5 bases from J; junction bases left unmatched: 5. The CDR3 DNA reads as TGCGCCAGCAGTGCGGGGGGGGCCCAAGATACGCAGTATTTT. Translation gives CASSAGGAQDTQYF.